One sample yielded the 16 T cell receptor beta chains listed below, sequenced in a study of regulatory T cells in long-lasting Graves disease (dated by TCRdb to 2020 to 2023). The library was built by means of multiplex PCR. The instrument was an Illumina HiSeq 4000. TCR beta libraries were built with iRepertoire HTBI primers and Arm-PCR amplification of CDR3 regions. TCRdb reanalyzed the raw reads on its own, using fastp at Q25 for trimming and MiXCR for clone calling, and kept in-frame beta chains. Duplicate CDR3 protein sequences are folded into a single record with the most common DNA and genes. The sample profile shows around 480,000 distinct CDR3 sequences; around 15% of them were found once. The ten largest clones represent over 9% of the sample. The time point label corresponds to: newly diagnosed GD, antithyroid drugs for less than 3 months. RNA was extracted from PBMCs in TRIzol for both TCR sequencing and RNA sequencing.

Separately, the same data were catalogued under a study of T cells in Graves' hyperthyroidism and ophthalmopathy.

The sequenced sample was peripheral blood mononuclear cells (PBMCs), obtained at new diagnosis, from a patient treated with antithyroid drugs. These receptor sequences come from a man between 40 and 49 years old with Graves disease. Donor details come from another sample of the same person, matched by shared clones.

This clonotype was found many times. The genes are TRBV28 and TRBJ2-7; 16 bases are a match to TRBD2. V shed 1 base, J shed 0 bases, and the junction held 9 bases outside the gene matches. This CDR3 has 20 residues. Per the germline V gene, CDR1 is MDHEN and CDR2 is SYDVKM. The CDR3 region has the DNA TGTGCCAGCAGTTTATTAGGGGGACTAGCGGGAGGGCGATCCTCCTACGAGCAGTACTTC. As protein: CASSLLGGLAGGRSSYEQYF. Together with reference TRBV28 and TRBJ2-7, the CDR3 gives the full variable domain: DVKVTQSSRYLVKRTGEKVFLECVQDMDHENMFWYRQDPGLGLRLIYFSYDVKMKEKGDIPEGYSVSREKKERFSLILESASTNQTSMYLCASSLLGGLAGGRSSYEQYFGPGTRLTVT.

This clonotype has a count of ten or more. The gene calls are TRBV24-1 and TRBJ2-1; 9 bases fit TRBD2. The trim removed 5 bases at V and 4 bases at J, leaving 8 bases unmatched. Germline V CDR1 and CDR2: KGHDR, SFDVKD. The CDR3 has 16 amino acids. CDR3 sequence reads: CATSALTSGEYNEQFF. The CDR3 DNA reads TGTGCCACCAGTGCCCTGACTAGCGGAGAATACAATGAGCAGTTCTTC.

V is TRBV6-5 and J is TRBJ1-2; D remains ambiguous. This CDR3 region has 14 residues. V was shortened by 0 bases and J by 3 bases, with 8 bases between the two germline ends. Germline CDR1 MNHEY, CDR2 SVGAGI. The DNA for the CDR3 is TGTGCCAGCAGTTACTCGACCGTTTACTATGGCTACACCTTC. Its protein product is CASSYSTVYYGYTF.

This clonotype was counted ten times or more. V and J are TRBV11-2 and TRBJ2-2; maybe TRBD2 (5 bases). Trimming cost V 2 bases and J 2 bases, with 9 bases left between them. The germline CDR1 and CDR2 sequences are SGHAT and FQNNGV. This CDR3 region has 15 residues. The CDR3 nucleotides read TGTGCCAGCAGCTTAACCAGCGGTAACACCGGGGAGCTGTTTTTT. It codes for CASSLTSGNTGELFF.

The J gene is TRBJ1-4, the V gene TRBV7-9, with unresolved D. CDR3 length: 13 amino acids. Germline CDR1 is SEHNR and CDR2 is FQNEAQ (reference sequence). V gave up 7 bases and J gave up 7 bases, with 13 bases separating them. Here the CDR3 DNA reads TGTGCCAGCACCCCCGAAAGTGCTGAAAAACTGTTTTTT. Amino acid sequence: CASTPESAEKLFF.

This clonotype has more than one count but fewer than ten. The chain couples TRBV6-5 to TRBJ2-1; D uncertain. V lost 3 bases and J 0 bases, leaving 12 bases between the germline ends. This CDR3 has 16 residues. Germline CDR1 is MNHEY and CDR2 is SVGAGI. The CDR3 sequence: CASSYEGRSSYNEQFF. The CDR3 DNA is TGTGCCAGCAGTTATGAAGGGCGGAGCTCCTACAATGAGCAGTTCTTC.

To note about this clonotype: A clone one base away is much larger, so this may be a read error. This rearrangement joins TRBV12-3 or TRBV12-4 to TRBJ2-2, with D perhaps given as TRBD1 or TRBD2 (5 bases each). Trimming shortened V by 8 bases and J by 7 bases, and 11 bases separated the two germline ends. The CDR3 is made up of 12 amino acids. The CDR3 protein is CASGWGNGELFF. CDR3 DNA sequence: TGTGCCAGCGGTTGGGGGAACGGGGAGCTGTTTTTT.

There are many counts of this clonotype. This chain joins TRBV30 and TRBJ1-3; no definite D call. This CDR3 region has 13 residues. Germline loops: CDR1 GTSNPN, CDR2 SVGIG (reference sequence). The germline V and J ends were trimmed by 2 bases and 0 bases, with 5 bases remaining between them. The CDR3 bases are TGTGCCTGGAGTTATGACTCTGGAAACACCATATATTTT. Translation: CAWSYDSGNTIYF. The full variable domain, with the rest looked up from reference TRBV30 and TRBJ1-3, is SQTIHQWPATLVQPVGSPLSLECTVEGTSNPNLYWYRQAAGRGLQLLFYSVGIGQISSEVPQNLSASRPQDRQFILSSKKLLLSDSGFYLCAWSYDSGNTIYFGEGSWLTVV.

This clonotype was recorded a few times. The chain couples TRBV7-2 to TRBJ2-7; 7 bases align to TRBD1. V gave up 5 bases and J gave up 2 bases; unmatched junction bases: 6. This CDR3 is 14 amino acids long. The germline V gene has CDR1 SGHTA and CDR2 FQGNSA. The CDR3 loop is CASSPDRPPYEQYF. CDR3 nucleotide sequence: TGTGCCAGCAGCCCGGACAGGCCCCCCTACGAGCAGTACTTC.

The rearrangement joins TRBV7-9 to TRBJ1-1, with TRBD1 as a possible D gene (5 bases). The germline CDR1 and CDR2 sequences are SEHNR and FQNEAQ (reference sequence). The CDR3 totals 15 residues. V was pared by 4 bases and J by 4 bases, with 16 bases between. CDR3 nucleotide sequence: TGTGCCAGCAGCTACGGACACGCCACCCCCACTGAAGCTTTCTTT. Encoded protein: CASSYGHATPTEAFF.

The CDR3 is CASSPWQGGQPQHF. The CDR3 region has the DNA TGTGCCAGCAGCCCATGGCAGGGAGGACAGCCCCAGCATTTT. The rearrangement links TRBV27 to TRBJ1-5; tentative D call: TRBD1 (5 bases). Germline V lookup: CDR1 MNHEY, CDR2 SMNVEV (reference sequence). The CDR3 length is 14 residues. V was pared by 6 bases and J by 7 bases, with 16 bases between.

The chain carries TRBV6-1 and TRBJ2-7; D is tentatively TRBD1 or TRBD2 (5 bases each). V was shortened by 5 bases and J by 0 bases, with 14 bases between the two germline ends. Per germline, CDR1 MNHNS and CDR2 SASEGT. The CDR3 sequence is 15 residues long. The chain's CDR3 is CASSTGEQASYEQYF. In DNA, the CDR3 is TGTGCCAGCAGTACCGGGGAACAGGCCTCCTACGAGCAGTACTTC.

V usage is TRBV19 and J usage is TRBJ1-1; D remains ambiguous. V was shortened by 3 bases and J by 5 bases, with 10 bases between the two germline ends. The CDR3 extends over 13 amino acids. Germline CDR1 LNHDA, CDR2 SQIVND (reference sequence). The CDR3 DNA reads TGTGCCAGTAGTATTTTTCATGGGACTGAAGCTTTCTTT. This translates into CASSIFHGTEAFF.

This clonotype was found many times. The chain has TRBV4-1 and TRBJ2-7; D is unresolved. V was pared by 0 bases and J by 3 bases, with 9 bases between. Germline CDR1 is MGHRA and CDR2 is YSYEKL. There are 14 residues in the CDR3. CDR3 coding DNA: TGCGCCAGCAGCCAAGACATTTCGGGCTACGAGCAGTACTTC. It specifies CASSQDISGYEQYF.

In its sample, this clonotype was seen many times. The rearrangement uses TRBV18 and TRBJ1-3; D not certain. The length of the CDR3 is 13 residues. Germline V gene sequence: CDR1 KGHSH, CDR2 LQKENI. Trimming cost V 4 bases and J 0 bases, with 4 bases left between them. The CDR3 loop reads CASSRNSGNTIYF. In nucleotides, the CDR3 is TGTGCCAGCTCACGGAACTCTGGAAACACCATATATTTT.

The rearrangement uses TRBV15 and TRBJ2-7; the D call may be TRBD1 or TRBD2 (5 bases each). Per germline, CDR1 LNHNV and CDR2 YYDKDF (reference sequence). CDR3 size: 16 residues. V lost 0 bases and J 2 bases, leaving 14 bases between the germline ends. The CDR3 DNA reads as TGTGCCACCAGCAGAGAGGAGGCAGGGACCCCCTACGAGCAGTACTTC. It specifies CATSREEAGTPYEQYF.